The TCR beta chain described here comes from a study of cytomegalovirus exposure and HLA in healthy donors. Across the study: It was reported in a later analysis that the 100 to 150 validation repertoires used the same platform as the roughly 700 first-cohort repertoires.

The V gene's germline CDR1 is MNHNS and CDR2 SASEGT. V shed 7 bases, J shed 3 bases, and the junction held 5 bases outside the gene matches. There are 13 residues in the CDR3. Study-wide points: The study listed roughly 150 cytomegalovirus-associated TCR beta chains.

This clone was counted once. Antigen: not known. Method: immunoSEQ multiplex PCR; TCRdb's copy keeps in-frame clones and lacks some. In the table there are over 85,000 clones, 84% of which are singletons. The origin of this receptor is a young woman in good health and CMV-seropositive. Sequencing was done on a sample of PBMCs. The V and J genes are TRBV6-1 and TRBJ2-7, with 8 bases lining up with TRBD1. As DNA, the CDR3 is TGTGCCAGCAATCAACAGGGGGGCTACGAGCAGTACTTC. Translated: CASNQQGGYEQYF.